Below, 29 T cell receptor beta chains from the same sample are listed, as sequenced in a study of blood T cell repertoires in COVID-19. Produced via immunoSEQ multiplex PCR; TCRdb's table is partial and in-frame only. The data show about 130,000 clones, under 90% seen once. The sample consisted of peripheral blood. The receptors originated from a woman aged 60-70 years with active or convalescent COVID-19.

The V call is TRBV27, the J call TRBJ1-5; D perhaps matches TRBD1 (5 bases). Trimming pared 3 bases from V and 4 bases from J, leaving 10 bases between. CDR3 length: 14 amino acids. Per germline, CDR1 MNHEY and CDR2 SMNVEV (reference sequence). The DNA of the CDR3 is TGTGCCAGCAGTTTCCGACAGACTAATCAGCCCCAGCATTTT. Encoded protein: CASSFRQTNQPQHF.

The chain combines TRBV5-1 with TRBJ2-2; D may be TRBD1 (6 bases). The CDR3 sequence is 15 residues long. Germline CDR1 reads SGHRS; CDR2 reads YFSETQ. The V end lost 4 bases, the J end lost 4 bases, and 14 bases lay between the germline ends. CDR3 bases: TGCGCCAGCAGCGGAACAGGGTACGTCACCGGGGAGCTGTTTTTT. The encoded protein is CASSGTGYVTGELFF.

The CDR3 DNA reads as TGTGCCAGCAGCTCTGGACTAGCGGGCACCGGGGAGCTGTTTTTT. This sequence encodes CASSSGLAGTGELFF. The rearrangement links TRBV7-3 to TRBJ2-2; the match to TRBD2 covers 11 bases. The V segment lost 4 bases and the J segment 4 bases; nucleotides outside the gene matches: 2. The length of the CDR3 is 15 residues. Germline-derived CDR1 and CDR2 are SGHTA and FQGTGA.

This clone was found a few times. The CDR3 nucleotides read TGTGCCAGCAGCGTTAGGGGGCTCGAGCAGTACTTC. Its translation is CASSVRGLEQYF. The rearrangement joins TRBV3-1 (or the pseudogene TRBV3-2) to TRBJ2-7; TRBD1 aligns across 7 bases. V trimming: 5 bases; J trimming: 6 bases; junction bases outside the gene matches: 4. This CDR3 comprises 12 residues. CDR1 and CDR2 from the germline V gene are LGHDT and YNNKEL (reference sequence).

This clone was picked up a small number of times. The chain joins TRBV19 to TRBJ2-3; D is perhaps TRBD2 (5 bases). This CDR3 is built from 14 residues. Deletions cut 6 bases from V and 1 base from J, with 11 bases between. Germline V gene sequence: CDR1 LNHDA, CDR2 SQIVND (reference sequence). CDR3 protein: CASRYGVRTDTQYF. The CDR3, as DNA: TGTGCCAGTAGATACGGGGTGCGCACAGATACGCAGTATTTT.

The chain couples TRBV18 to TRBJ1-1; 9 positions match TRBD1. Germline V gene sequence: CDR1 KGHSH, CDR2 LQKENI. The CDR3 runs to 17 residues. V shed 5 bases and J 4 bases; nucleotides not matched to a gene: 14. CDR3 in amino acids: CASSEKVPGQGSTEAFF. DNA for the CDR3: TGTGCCAGCTCAGAGAAGGTGCCGGGACAGGGCTCCACTGAAGCTTTCTTT.

In nucleotides, the CDR3 is TGTGCCAGCAGGCACTTAGTCGTCAGGGATTCACGGGGGGCCAACGTCCTGACTTTC. This encodes CASRHLVVRDSRGANVLTF. The chain uses TRBV7-8 and TRBJ2-6; tentative D call: TRBD1 (5 bases). The CDR3 loop spans 19 amino acids. Germline V gene lookup returns CDR1 SGHVS and CDR2 FQNEAQ. The V end was cut by 6 bases, the J end by 4 bases, with 25 bases between.

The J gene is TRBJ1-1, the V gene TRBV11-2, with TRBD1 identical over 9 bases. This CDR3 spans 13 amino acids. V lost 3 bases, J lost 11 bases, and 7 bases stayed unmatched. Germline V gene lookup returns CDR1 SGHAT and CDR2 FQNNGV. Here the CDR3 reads CASSFDRGGMAFF. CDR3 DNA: TGTGCCAGCAGCTTCGACAGGGGGGGTATGGCTTTCTTT.

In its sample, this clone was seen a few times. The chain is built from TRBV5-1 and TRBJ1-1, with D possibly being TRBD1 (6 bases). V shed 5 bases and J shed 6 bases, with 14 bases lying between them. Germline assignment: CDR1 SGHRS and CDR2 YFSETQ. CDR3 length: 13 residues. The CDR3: CASRRTGQPEAFF. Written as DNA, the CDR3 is TGCGCCAGCAGGCGTACGGGACAACCTGAAGCTTTCTTT. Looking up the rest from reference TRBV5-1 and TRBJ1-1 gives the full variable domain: KAGVTQTPRYLIKTRGQQVTLSCSPISGHRSVSWYQQTPGQGLQFLFEYFSETQRNKGNFPGRFSGRQFSNSRSEMNVSTLELGDSALYLCASRRTGQPEAFFGQGTRLTVV.

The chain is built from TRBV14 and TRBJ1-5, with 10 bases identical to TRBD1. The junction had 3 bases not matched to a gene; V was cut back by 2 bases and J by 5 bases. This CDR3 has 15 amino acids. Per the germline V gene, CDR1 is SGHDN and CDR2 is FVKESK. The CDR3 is CASSQRDRGHQPQHF. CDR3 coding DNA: TGTGCCAGCAGCCAAAGGGACAGGGGACATCAGCCCCAGCATTTT. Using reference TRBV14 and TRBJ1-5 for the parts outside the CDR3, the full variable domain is EAGVTQFPSHSVIEKGQTVTLRCDPISGHDNLYWYRRVMGKEIKFLLHFVKESKQDESGMPNNRFLAERTGGTYSTLKVQPAELEDSGVYFCASSQRDRGHQPQHFGDGTRLSIL.

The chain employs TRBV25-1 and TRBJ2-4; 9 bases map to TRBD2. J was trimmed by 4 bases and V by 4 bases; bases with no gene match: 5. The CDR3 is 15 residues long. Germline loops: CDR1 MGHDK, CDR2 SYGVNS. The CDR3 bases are TGTGCCAGCAGTGCAAGCGGGAGGACTAAAAACATTCAGTACTTC. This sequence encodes CASSASGRTKNIQYF. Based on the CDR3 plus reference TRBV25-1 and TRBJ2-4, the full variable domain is EADIYQTPRYLVIGTGKKITLECSQTMGHDKMYWYQQDPGMELHLIHYSYGVNSTEKGDLSSESTVSRIRTEHFPLTLESARPSHTSQYLCASSASGRTKNIQYFGAGTRLSVL.

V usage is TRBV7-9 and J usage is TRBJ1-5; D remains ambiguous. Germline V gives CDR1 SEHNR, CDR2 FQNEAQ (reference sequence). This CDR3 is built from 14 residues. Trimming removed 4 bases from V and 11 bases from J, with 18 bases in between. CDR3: CASSSWDGLAAQHF. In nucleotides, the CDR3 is TGTGCCAGCAGCTCCTGGGATGGTCTAGCGGCCCAGCATTTT.

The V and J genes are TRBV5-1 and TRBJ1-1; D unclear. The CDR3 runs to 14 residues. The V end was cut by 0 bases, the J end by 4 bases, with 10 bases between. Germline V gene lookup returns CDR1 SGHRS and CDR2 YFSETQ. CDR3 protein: CASSLATRATEAFF. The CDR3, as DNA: TGCGCCAGCAGCTTGGCTACGAGGGCCACTGAAGCTTTCTTT.

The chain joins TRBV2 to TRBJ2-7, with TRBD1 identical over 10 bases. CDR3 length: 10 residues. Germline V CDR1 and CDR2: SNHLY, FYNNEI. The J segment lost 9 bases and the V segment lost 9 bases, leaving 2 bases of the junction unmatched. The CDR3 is CASGTGVQYV. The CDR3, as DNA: TGTGCCAGTGGGACAGGGGTGCAGTACGTC.

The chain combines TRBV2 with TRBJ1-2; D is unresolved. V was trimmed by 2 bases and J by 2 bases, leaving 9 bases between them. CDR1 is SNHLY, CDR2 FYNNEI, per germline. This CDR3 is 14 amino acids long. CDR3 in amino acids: CASSELGRNYGYTF. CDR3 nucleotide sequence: TGTGCCAGCAGTGAACTTGGCAGAAACTATGGCTACACCTTC.

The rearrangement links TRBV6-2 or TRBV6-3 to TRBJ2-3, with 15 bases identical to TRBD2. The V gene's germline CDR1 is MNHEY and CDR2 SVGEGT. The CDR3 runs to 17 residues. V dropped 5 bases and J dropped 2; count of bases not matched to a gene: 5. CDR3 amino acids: CASSPGLAGGLTDTQYF. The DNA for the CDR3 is TGTGCCAGCAGTCCCGGACTAGCGGGGGGGCTCACAGATACGCAGTATTTT.

The CDR3 loop is CASSRSGNSKGEQYV. The CDR3 DNA is TGTGCCAGCAGCCGCTCTGGAAACTCTAAGGGGGAGCAGTACGTC. This rearrangement joins TRBV6-2 or TRBV6-3 to TRBJ2-7; weak D call: TRBD1 (5 bases). This CDR3 spans 15 amino acids. CDR1 is MNHEY, CDR2 SVGEGT, per germline. Trimming took 6 bases from V and 7 from J, leaving 22 bases between them.

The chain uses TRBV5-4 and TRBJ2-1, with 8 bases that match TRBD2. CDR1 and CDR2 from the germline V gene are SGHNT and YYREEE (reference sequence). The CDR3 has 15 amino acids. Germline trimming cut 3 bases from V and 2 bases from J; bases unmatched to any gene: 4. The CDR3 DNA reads TGTGCCAGCAGCTCCAAGACTAGCGCCTACAATGAGCAGTTCTTC. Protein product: CASSSKTSAYNEQFF.

In nucleotides, the CDR3 is TGTGCCAGTAGTACTGGGACAGGCCAAAACATTCAGTACTTC. This sequence encodes CASSTGTGQNIQYF. The chain joins TRBV19 to TRBJ2-4; 8 nucleotides agree with TRBD1. The CDR3 consists of 14 residues. With 4 bases clipped from V and 5 bases from J, the junction kept 4 bases outside the gene matches. The germline V gene has CDR1 LNHDA and CDR2 SQIVND (reference sequence).

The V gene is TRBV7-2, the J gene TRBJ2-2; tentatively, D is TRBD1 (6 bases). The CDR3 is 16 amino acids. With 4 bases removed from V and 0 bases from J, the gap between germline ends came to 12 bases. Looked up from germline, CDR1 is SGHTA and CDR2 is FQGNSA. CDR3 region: CASSSRQAANTGELFF. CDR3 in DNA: TGTGCCAGCAGCTCCAGACAGGCGGCGAACACCGGGGAGCTGTTTTTT.

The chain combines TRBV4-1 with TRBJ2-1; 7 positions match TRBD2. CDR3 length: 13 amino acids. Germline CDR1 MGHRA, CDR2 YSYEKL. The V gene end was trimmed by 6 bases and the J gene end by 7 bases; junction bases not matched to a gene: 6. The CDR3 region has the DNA TGCGCCAGCAGTCGCGGGAGCGCGAATGAGCAGTTCTTC. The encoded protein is CASSRGSANEQFF.

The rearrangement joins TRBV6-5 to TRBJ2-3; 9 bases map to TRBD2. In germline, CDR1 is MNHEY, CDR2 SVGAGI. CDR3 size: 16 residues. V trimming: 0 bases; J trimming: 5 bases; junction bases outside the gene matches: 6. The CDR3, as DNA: TGTGCCAGCAGTTACTCTGGTAGCGGGGGAGTAGATACGCAGTATTTT. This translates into CASSYSGSGGVDTQYF.

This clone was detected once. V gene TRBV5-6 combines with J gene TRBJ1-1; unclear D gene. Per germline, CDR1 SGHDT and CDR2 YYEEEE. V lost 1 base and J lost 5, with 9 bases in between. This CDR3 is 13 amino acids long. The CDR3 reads CASSLRWATEAFF. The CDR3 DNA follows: TGTGCCAGCAGCTTGAGGTGGGCGACTGAAGCTTTCTTT. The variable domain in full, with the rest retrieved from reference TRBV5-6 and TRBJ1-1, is DAGVTQSPTHLIKTRGQQVTLRCSPKSGHDTVSWYQQALGQGPQFIFQYYEEEERQRGNFPDRFSGHQFPNYSSELNVNALLLGDSALYLCASSLRWATEAFFGQGTRLTVV.

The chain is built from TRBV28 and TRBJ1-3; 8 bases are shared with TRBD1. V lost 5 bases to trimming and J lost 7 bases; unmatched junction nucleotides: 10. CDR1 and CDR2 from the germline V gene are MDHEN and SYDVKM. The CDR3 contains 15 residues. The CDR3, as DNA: TGTGCCAGCAGTACCAGACAGGGGTACCGCAACACCATATATTTT. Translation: CASSTRQGYRNTIYF.

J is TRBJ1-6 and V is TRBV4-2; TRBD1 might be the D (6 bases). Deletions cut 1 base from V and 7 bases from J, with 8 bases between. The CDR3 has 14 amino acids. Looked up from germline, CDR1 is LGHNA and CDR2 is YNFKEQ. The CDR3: CASSQVGTNSPLHF. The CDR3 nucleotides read TGTGCCAGCAGCCAAGTAGGGACAAATTCACCCCTCCACTTT.

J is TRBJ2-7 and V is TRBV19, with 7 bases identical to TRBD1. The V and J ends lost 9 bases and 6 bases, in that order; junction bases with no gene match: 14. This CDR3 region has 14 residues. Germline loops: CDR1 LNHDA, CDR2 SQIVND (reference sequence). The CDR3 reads CARPMEQGRCEQYF. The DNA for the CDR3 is TGTGCCAGACCAATGGAACAGGGGCGCTGCGAGCAGTACTTC.

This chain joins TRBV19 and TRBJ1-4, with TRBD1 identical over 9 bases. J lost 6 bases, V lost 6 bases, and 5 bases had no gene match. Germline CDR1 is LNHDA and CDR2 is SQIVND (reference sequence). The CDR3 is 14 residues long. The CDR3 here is CASSVGQGDEKLFF. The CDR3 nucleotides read TGTGCCAGTAGCGTGGGACAGGGCGATGAAAAACTGTTTTTT.

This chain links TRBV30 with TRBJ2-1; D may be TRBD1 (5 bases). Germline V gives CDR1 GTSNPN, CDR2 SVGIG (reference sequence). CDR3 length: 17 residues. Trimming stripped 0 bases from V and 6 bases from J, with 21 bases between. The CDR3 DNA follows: TGTGCCTGGAGTGTACTTGGTGGGTCGGCCCAGGGCAATGAGCAGTTCTTC. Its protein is CAWSVLGGSAQGNEQFF.

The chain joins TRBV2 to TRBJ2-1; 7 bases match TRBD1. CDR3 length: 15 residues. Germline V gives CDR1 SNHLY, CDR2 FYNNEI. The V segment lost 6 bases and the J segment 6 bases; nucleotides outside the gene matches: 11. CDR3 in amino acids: CASRPDRAGFNEQFF. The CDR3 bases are TGTGCCAGCAGACCCGACAGGGCTGGTTTCAATGAGCAGTTCTTC.